Below, 19 T cell receptor beta chains from the same sample are listed, as sequenced in a study of vaccination and CD4 T cells after COVID-19 (dated by TCRdb to the early 2020s). The treatment or condition label of this sample denotes: roughly 11-day PBMC culture with coronavirus spike peptide pools or control peptides (ViraFEST assay). CD4+ T cells from unexposed donors were collected before the COVID-19 pandemic (2011-2018). For these receptors, no antigen is known. Library method: PCR. The instrument given in TCRdb is Illumina iSeq 100. DNA from cultured CD4+ T cells underwent TCR sequencing with the Oncomine TCR Beta short-read assay at the Johns Hopkins FTIC core. The QIAamp micro DNA kit was used to extract genomic DNA from the cultured CD4+ T cells. The public reads were quality trimmed at Q25 with fastp and then assembled into clones with MiXCR by TCRdb, keeping productive beta chains. A single entry per CDR3 protein holds the most common genes and DNA from its merged rows. This sample lists fewer than 10,000 distinct CDR3 sequences; under 40% were detected once. In total, the top ten clones hold 8% to 9.5% of the sample.

Sequenced sample: CD4+ T cells from blood, cultured in vitro. The receptors here all came from a human donor in good health.

The V call is TRBV6-1, the J call TRBJ2-3, with D unclear. Trimming shortened V by 7 bases and J by 2 bases, and 7 bases separated the two germline ends. This CDR3 is built from 12 residues. From germline, CDR1 is MNHNS and CDR2 SASEGT. The DNA of the CDR3 is TGTGCCAGCACTTCTACCACAGATACGCAGTATTTT. Its protein is CASTSTTDTQYF.

CDR3 amino acids: CASSTRDRQIQNSYNSPLHF. CDR3 sequence (DNA): TGTGCCAGCAGTACCCGGGACAGGCAAATACAAAACTCCTATAATTCACCCCTCCACTTT. V and J are TRBV27 and TRBJ1-6; 8 nucleotides line up with TRBD1. Trimming took 5 bases from V and 0 from J; bases not matched to a gene: 15. This CDR3 has 20 amino acids. The germline V gene encodes CDR1 MNHEY and CDR2 SMNVEV (reference sequence).

The chain employs TRBV10-3 and TRBJ2-7, with a weak D call TRBD2 (6 bases). Trimming cost V 11 bases and J 2 bases, with 16 bases left between them. The germline V gene has CDR1 ENHRY and CDR2 SYGVKD. The CDR3 is 13 amino acids. Written as DNA, the CDR3 is TGTGCCTACCGCGGGGACTCTGCCTACGAGCAGTACTTC. Its translation: CAYRGDSAYEQYF.

J is TRBJ2-6 and V is TRBV7-8, with D perhaps matching TRBD2 (5 bases). This CDR3 region has 16 residues. From germline, CDR1 is SGHVS and CDR2 FQNEAQ. V was clipped by 6 bases and J by 3 bases, with 15 bases between them. The CDR3 loop is CASRGVGGRGANVLTF. The DNA for the CDR3 is TGTGCCAGCAGAGGAGTGGGCGGGCGTGGGGCCAACGTCCTGACTTTC.

V and J are TRBV7-3 and TRBJ2-3, with 8 nucleotides matching TRBD1. The germline gives CDR1 SGHTA, CDR2 FQGTGA. The ends lost 6 bases at V and 5 bases at J; junction bases unmatched: 1. This CDR3 region has 12 residues. The CDR3 here is CASSTGGDTQYF. The CDR3 nucleotides are TGTGCCAGCAGTACAGGGGGAGATACGCAGTATTTT. Supplemented by reference TRBV7-3 and TRBJ2-3, the full variable domain reads GAGVSQTPSNKVTEKGKYVELRCDPISGHTALYWYRQSLGQGPEFLIYFQGTGAADDSGLPNDRFFAVRPEGSVSTLKIQRTERGDSAVYLCASSTGGDTQYFGPGTRLTVL.

This clonotype is medium-sized (0.01 to 0.1%) by share. The genes are TRBV7-8 and TRBJ1-6, with 9 bases matching TRBD1. Germline V gives CDR1 SGHVS, CDR2 FQNEAQ. Trimming took 0 bases from V and 4 from J; bases not matched to a gene: 7. The CDR3 is made up of 18 amino acids. The chain's CDR3 is CASSLAGATGGYNSPLHF. In nucleotides, the CDR3 is TGTGCCAGCAGCTTAGCGGGGGCGACAGGGGGGTATAATTCACCCCTCCACTTT. Based on the CDR3 plus reference TRBV7-8 and TRBJ1-6, the full variable domain is GAGVSQSPRYKVAKRGQDVALRCDPISGHVSLFWYQQALGQGPEFLTYFQNEAQLDKSGLPSDRFFAERPEGSVSTLKIQRTQQEDSAVYLCASSLAGATGGYNSPLHFGNGTRLTVT.

CDR3 nucleotides: TGTGCCTGGAGCACTAGCAGAAGCACAGATACGCAGTATTTT. Protein: CAWSTSRSTDTQYF. V usage is TRBV30 and J usage is TRBJ2-3; D perhaps matches TRBD2 (6 bases). Deletions cut 3 bases from V and 0 bases from J, with 10 bases between. The germline gives CDR1 GTSNPN, CDR2 SVGIG (reference sequence). CDR3 length: 14 amino acids.

The CDR3: CASIPARVTYEQYF. The CDR3 nucleotides are TGTGCCAGCATCCCAGCTAGGGTAACCTACGAGCAGTACTTC. The chain recombines TRBV28 with TRBJ2-7; no firm D call. Germline V CDR1 and CDR2: MDHEN, SYDVKM. Trimming shortened V by 7 bases and J by 2 bases, and 15 bases separated the two germline ends. CDR3 length equals 14 residues.

The chain links TRBV20-1 to TRBJ2-7, with D possibly TRBD2 on 5 matching bases. The germline V gene encodes CDR1 DFQATT and CDR2 SNEGSKA (reference sequence). The CDR3 totals 13 residues. CDR3 in DNA: TGCAGGGCCGGGATACTCGGACGATACGAGCAGTACTTC. Protein: CRAGILGRYEQYF.

This chain uses TRBV7-2 with TRBJ2-5; TRBD2 matches 14 bases. With V trimmed by 2 bases and J by 4 bases, 6 bases remained unmatched. There are 17 residues in the CDR3. Germline CDR1 reads SGHTA; CDR2 reads FQGNSA. The CDR3 DNA is TGTGCCAGCAGCTTATACCCGGGACTAGCGGGAGTAGAGACCCAGTACTTC. Protein product: CASSLYPGLAGVETQYF.

This clonotype has a handful of counts. The chain recombines TRBV20-1 with TRBJ2-3; D call uncertain. Per germline, CDR1 DFQATT and CDR2 SNEGSKA (reference sequence). Trimming took off 4 bases at V and 0 bases at J, with 8 bases between the two ends. The CDR3 spans 13 residues. CDR3 protein: CSAMDQSTDTQYF. The CDR3 coding sequence is TGCAGTGCTATGGACCAGAGCACAGATACGCAGTATTTT.

This clonotype occurred a few times. This sequence joins TRBV5-1 and TRBJ2-7; D gene unclear. Germline-derived CDR1 and CDR2 are SGHRS and YFSETQ. V lost 1 base, J lost 5 bases, and 13 bases lay in between. This CDR3 is built from 14 residues. Written as DNA, the CDR3 is TGCGCCAGCAGCTTGCGGCCCGGGCCCCACGAGCAGTACTTC. Amino acid sequence: CASSLRPGPHEQYF.

This chain joins TRBV19 and TRBJ2-5, with 9 bases fitting TRBD1. CDR3 length equals 15 residues. From germline, CDR1 is LNHDA and CDR2 SQIVND (reference sequence). Unmatched junction bases numbered 4, after V lost 5 bases and J lost 0 bases. CDR3 DNA: TGTGCCAGTAGTGACAGGGGGGTACACCAAGAGACCCAGTACTTC. Its protein product is CASSDRGVHQETQYF. Supplemented by reference TRBV19 and TRBJ2-5, the full variable domain reads DGGITQSPKYLFRKEGQNVTLSCEQNLNHDAMYWYRQDPGQGLRLIYYSQIVNDFQKGDIAEGYSVSREKKESFPLTVTSAQKNPTAFYLCASSDRGVHQETQYFGPGTRLLVL.

This rearrangement joins TRBV6-2 or TRBV6-3 to TRBJ1-1; D is possibly TRBD1 (5 bases). Trimming took 6 bases from V and 4 from J, leaving 12 bases between them. Germline V CDR1 and CDR2: MNHEY, SVGEGT. This CDR3 has 13 residues. In nucleotides, the CDR3 is TGTGCCAGCAGCTCGTGGGGCCGCACTGAAGCTTTCTTT. It yields the protein CASSSWGRTEAFF.

The chain has TRBV20-1 and TRBJ2-1; no clear D. The CDR3 consists of 12 residues. V dropped 0 bases and J dropped 5 bases, with 5 bases sitting between them. Germline CDR1 is DFQATT and CDR2 is SNEGSKA (reference sequence). Here the CDR3 DNA reads TGCAGTGCTAGAGATAACGACAATGAGCAGTTCTTC. Residues: CSARDNDNEQFF.

This clonotype is termed medium-sized. The rearrangement links TRBV15 to TRBJ1-2, with 7 positions matching TRBD1. Germline V gene lookup returns CDR1 LNHNV and CDR2 YYDKDF (reference sequence). This CDR3 is built from 15 residues. V shed 1 base, J shed 4 bases, and the junction held 6 bases outside the gene matches. CDR3 amino acids: CATSRVGQASYGYTF. The CDR3 nucleotides read TGTGCCACCAGCAGAGTTGGACAGGCTAGCTATGGCTACACCTTC.

The gene calls are TRBV7-8 and TRBJ2-1; TRBD2 aligns across 10 bases. This CDR3 is built from 14 residues. V trimming: 2 bases; J trimming: 7 bases; junction bases outside the gene matches: 2. Germline CDR1 SGHVS, CDR2 FQNEAQ. Written as DNA, the CDR3 is TGTGCCAGCAGCTTACTAGCGGGAGTGAATGAGCAGTTCTTC. It specifies CASSLLAGVNEQFF.

This clonotype was found a few times. The V and J genes are TRBV4-3 and TRBJ1-2; no clear D. Germline V gives CDR1 LGHNA, CDR2 YSLEER. CDR3 size: 16 residues. V was clipped by 0 bases and J by 3 bases, with 14 bases between them. As DNA, the CDR3 is TGCGCCAGCAGCCAAGAATATGGCAGTTCGGACTATGGCTACACCTTC. It specifies CASSQEYGSSDYGYTF.

The rearrangement joins TRBV6-1 to TRBJ2-5; a weak D match, TRBD2 (5 bases). Germline values: CDR1 MNHNS, CDR2 SASEGT. Deletions cut 0 bases from V and 5 bases from J, with 13 bases between. This CDR3 is 15 amino acids long. CDR3 DNA: TGTGCCAGCAGTGAAGCGACCGAGGGCTGGGAGACCCAGTACTTC. Amino acid sequence: CASSEATEGWETQYF.